This paragraph reports one T cell receptor (beta chain). Its target is unknown. The PCR used 60 Vbeta and 13 Jbeta primers. Using immunoSEQ multiplex PCR, the repertoire was profiled, and TCRdb retains in-frame clones only, with some absent. The sample includes approximately 180,000 clones, roughly 84% of them seen just once. The data stem from a study of cytomegalovirus exposure and HLA in healthy donors. Study-wide context: Researchers previously reported finding fewer than 140 million unique TCR beta sequences from 150 million to 200 million T cells.

Study-wide results and caveats: TRBV6-2, TRBV6-3 and some other V segments were unresolvable in 87-base-pair reads.

The donors gave bone marrow, and they were healthy. Germline V gives CDR1 SGHAT, CDR2 FQDESV (reference sequence). After removal of 5 bases from V and 5 bases from J, the junction contained 13 bases not matched to a gene. CDR3 size: 17 residues. The specimen sequenced was PBMCs. The V gene is TRBV11-1, the J gene TRBJ2-2, with 8 positions matching TRBD1. The source is a girl less than two years old in good health and CMV-seronegative. As DNA, the CDR3 is TGTGCCAGCAGCCCGACAGGGGCCGCCGGGGCAACCGGGGAGCTGTTTTTT. Translating it yields CASSPTGAAGATGELFF.